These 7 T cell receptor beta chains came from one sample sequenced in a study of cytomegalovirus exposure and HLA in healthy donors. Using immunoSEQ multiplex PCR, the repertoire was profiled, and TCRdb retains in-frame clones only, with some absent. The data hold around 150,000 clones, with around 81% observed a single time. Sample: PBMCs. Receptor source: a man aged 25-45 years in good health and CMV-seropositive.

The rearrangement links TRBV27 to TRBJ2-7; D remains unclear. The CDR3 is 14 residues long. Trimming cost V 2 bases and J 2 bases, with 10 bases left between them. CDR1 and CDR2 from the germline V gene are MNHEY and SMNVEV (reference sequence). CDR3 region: CASSLTNPPYEQYF. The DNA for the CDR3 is TGTGCCAGCAGTTTAACTAATCCCCCCTACGAGCAGTACTTC.

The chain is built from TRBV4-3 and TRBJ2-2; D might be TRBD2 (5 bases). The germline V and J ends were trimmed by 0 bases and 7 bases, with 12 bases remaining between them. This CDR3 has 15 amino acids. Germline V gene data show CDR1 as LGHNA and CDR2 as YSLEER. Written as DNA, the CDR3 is TGCGCCAGCAGCCAAGAGGCTAGCAGAAGCGGGGAGCTGTTTTTT. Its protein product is CASSQEASRSGELFF.

CDR3 sequence reads: CASTRGGVSSTDTQYF. CDR3 nucleotides: TGTGCCAGCACCCGAGGGGGGGTTTCTAGCACAGATACGCAGTATTTT. The V and J genes are TRBV2 and TRBJ2-3; D possibly corresponds to TRBD2 (7 bases). Germline lookup yields CDR1 SNHLY and CDR2 FYNNEI. Trimming pared 7 bases from V and 0 bases from J, leaving 17 bases between. This CDR3 has 16 residues.

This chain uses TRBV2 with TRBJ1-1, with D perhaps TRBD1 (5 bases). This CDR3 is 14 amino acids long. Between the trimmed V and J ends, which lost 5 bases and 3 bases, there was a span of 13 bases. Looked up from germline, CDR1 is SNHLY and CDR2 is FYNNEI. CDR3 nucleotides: TGTGCCAGCAGTTTCCAGGGTGGGGACACTGAAGCTTTCTTT. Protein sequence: CASSFQGGDTEAFF.

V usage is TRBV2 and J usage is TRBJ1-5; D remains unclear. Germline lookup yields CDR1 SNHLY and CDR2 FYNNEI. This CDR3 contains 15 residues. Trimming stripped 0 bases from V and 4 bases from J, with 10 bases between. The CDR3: CASSEARRENQPQHF. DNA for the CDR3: TGTGCCAGCAGTGAAGCGAGGCGGGAGAATCAGCCCCAGCATTTT.

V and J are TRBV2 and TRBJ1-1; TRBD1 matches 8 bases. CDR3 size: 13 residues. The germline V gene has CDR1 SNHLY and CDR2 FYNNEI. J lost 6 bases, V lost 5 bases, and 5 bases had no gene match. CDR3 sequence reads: CASSQGAVSEAFF. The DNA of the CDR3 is TGTGCCAGCAGTCAGGGGGCGGTTTCTGAAGCTTTCTTT.

The CDR3 nucleotides are TGTGCCAGCAAGGACAGGGGGCTCGGCAATCAGCCCCAGCATTTT. Translated: CASKDRGLGNQPQHF. This chain links TRBV6-1 with TRBJ1-5, with 11 bases identical to TRBD1. V shed 7 bases and J 2 bases; nucleotides not matched to a gene: 4. The CDR3 totals 15 residues. Germline lookup yields CDR1 MNHNS and CDR2 SASEGT.